Below are 10 T cell receptor beta chains sequenced from a single sample in a study of a mutant IDH1 vaccine in newly diagnosed glioma. Time point given: week 47, end of study. Topical imiquimod accompanied each vaccine dose, which consisted of 300 ug of mutant IDH1 20-mer peptide. Assay used: immunoSEQ multiplex PCR; TCRdb lists only in-frame clones, some missing. This sample has fewer than 40,000 clones, with 80% to 85% found just once. These receptors lack a known antigen. The specimen was PBMCs, collected from a glioma patient whose treatment included an IDH1 peptide vaccine. The receptors originated from a man aged 30 to 39 with glioma.

This chain connects TRBV30 to TRBJ1-6; the match to TRBD1 covers 8 bases. CDR1 and CDR2 (germline): GTSNPN, SVGIG (reference sequence). V gave up 8 bases and J gave up 8 bases; unmatched junction bases: 5. CDR3 size: 12 residues. The CDR3, as DNA: TGTGCCCACCAGACAGGGGATTCACCCCTCCACTTT. This encodes CAHQTGDSPLHF.

The V call is TRBV5-1, the J call TRBJ2-5, with D uncertain. There are 14 residues in the CDR3. The germline V and J ends were trimmed by 0 bases and 5 bases, with 11 bases remaining between them. Germline values: CDR1 SGHRS, CDR2 YFSETQ. The CDR3 DNA reads as TGCGCCAGCAGCTTGGAAGGAATTGGGGAGACCCAGTACTTC. Translation: CASSLEGIGETQYF.

The gene calls are TRBV6-5 and TRBJ2-5, with no clear D. The germline gives CDR1 MNHEY, CDR2 SVGAGI. Deletions cut 0 bases from V and 5 bases from J, with 10 bases between. CDR3 length: 14 amino acids. The CDR3 DNA is TGTGCCAGCAGTTACTCGGAAGGACGGGAGACCCAGTACTTC. It encodes CASSYSEGRETQYF.

The chain uses TRBV10-1 and TRBJ2-2, with D unclear. Germline assignment: CDR1 WNHNN and CDR2 SYGVQD (reference sequence). Trimming removed 5 bases at V and 0 bases at J, with 7 bases between. The CDR3 runs 14 residues. CDR3 DNA: TGCGCCAGCAGTCAGCATTCGAACACCGGGGAGCTGTTTTTT. It specifies CASSQHSNTGELFF.

The table lists this clone with a count of one. This chain links TRBV4-1 with TRBJ2-5; 7 bases agree with TRBD1. Per the germline V gene, CDR1 is MGHRA and CDR2 is YSYEKL. Trimming at V came to 2 bases and at J to 3 bases, leaving 3 bases not matched to a gene. The CDR3 is made up of 14 amino acids. The CDR3 sequence is CASSQPGQKETQYF. For the CDR3, the DNA is TGCGCCAGCAGCCAACCGGGACAGAAAGAGACCCAGTACTTC.

The chain has TRBV30 and TRBJ2-3, with D perhaps matching TRBD2 (6 bases). This CDR3 spans 14 amino acids. Per germline, CDR1 GTSNPN and CDR2 SVGIG (reference sequence). Trimming cost V 0 bases and J 5 bases, with 12 bases left between them. The DNA for the CDR3 is TGTGCCTGGAGTGTTGGCGGGGAAATAGATACGCAGTATTTT. As protein: CAWSVGGEIDTQYF.

In this sample, this clone turned up once. The gene calls are TRBV6-5 and TRBJ2-3, with D unclear. In germline, CDR1 is MNHEY, CDR2 SVGAGI. The CDR3 is made up of 13 amino acids. The germline V and J ends were trimmed by 4 bases and 8 bases, with 13 bases remaining between them. For the CDR3, the DNA is TGTGCCAGCAGTTTCGGACGGGTTGGTACGCAGTATTTT. Translation: CASSFGRVGTQYF.

This sequence joins TRBV28 and TRBJ1-4, with 7 bases matching TRBD1. Germline V gives CDR1 MDHEN, CDR2 SYDVKM. Losses at the gene ends were 6 bases for V and 4 bases for J; bases not matched to a gene: 11. CDR3 length: 16 residues. The CDR3 nucleotides read TGTGCCAGCAGGTCGACCACAGGGGAGAGTAATGAAAAACTGTTTTTT. Protein sequence: CASRSTTGESNEKLFF. The variable domain in full, completed from reference TRBV28 and TRBJ1-4, reads DVKVTQSSRYLVKRTGEKVFLECVQDMDHENMFWYRQDPGLGLRLIYFSYDVKMKEKGDIPEGYSVSREKKERFSLILESASTNQTSMYLCASRSTTGESNEKLFFGSGTQLSVL.

Only a few counts were recorded for this clone. V gene TRBV27 combines with J gene TRBJ1-1, with D possibly matching TRBD1 (5 bases). Trimming pared 6 bases from V and 4 bases from J, leaving 18 bases between. Per the germline V gene, CDR1 is MNHEY and CDR2 is SMNVEV (reference sequence). The CDR3 is 15 residues long. The CDR3 DNA sequence: TGTGCCAGCAGCAAGCCTTCGAAGGGGATCACTGAAGCTTTCTTT. This gives the protein CASSKPSKGITEAFF.

The chain carries TRBV5-5 and TRBJ2-3; 8 nucleotides agree with TRBD2. Germline CDR1 is SGHKS and CDR2 is YYEKEE (reference sequence). The V segment lost 3 bases and the J segment 0 bases; nucleotides outside the gene matches: 6. The CDR3 runs to 16 residues. CDR3 sequence: CASSSRGGTSTDTQYF. The CDR3 DNA follows: TGTGCCAGCAGCTCACGGGGGGGGACTAGCACAGATACGCAGTATTTT.